This record concerns one T cell receptor (beta chain) sequence. Its target is not known. Profiled with immunoSEQ multiplex PCR; TCRdb holds only in-frame clones, not every one. The data show over 14,000 clones, around 94% seen once. The source of the sample is a study of graft-versus-host responses after intestinal transplantation. Background on the study: Isolated intestinal, liver-intestinal, or multivisceral transplants had been given to the recipients. Following induction with anti-thymocyte globulin, all recipients were given tacrolimus and steroids for about 3 years.

Study-wide results and limits: Early declines in HvG clones that occurred post-transplant were associated with peak circulating GvH clone levels. High graft-versus-host to host-versus-graft clonal ratios were found in allografts of patients who had graft-donor T cell macrochimerism.

The CDR3 sequence is 14 residues long. The germline V and J ends were trimmed by 4 bases and 4 bases, with 11 bases remaining between them. Germline V gives CDR1 MNHEY, CDR2 SVGAGI. The sequences come from PBMCs, collected 9 days after transplant. The source of this sequence is a human patient who received an intestinal transplant, so some T cells may come from the graft donor. This chain links TRBV6-5 with TRBJ2-1; possibly TRBD2 for D (5 bases). CDR3: CASSSPGGYNEQFF. In nucleotides, the CDR3 is TGTGCCAGCAGTTCCCCAGGCGGGTACAATGAGCAGTTCTTC.